The present TCR beta chain was sequenced within a study of T-cell memory formation after mild COVID-19. TCRdb reprocessed the 5' RACE reads with MiXCR, giving one entry per CDR3 protein. The table lists 150,000 to 200,000 distinct CDR3 sequences, roughly 15% of them singletons. In regard to this clonotype: Its antigen is as yet unknown.

The V end was cut by 6 bases, the J end by 7 bases, with 19 bases between. There are 14 residues in the CDR3. CDR1 is LNHDA and CDR2 is SQIVND in the germline V gene (reference sequence). Study-level findings and limits: For contracting clones, CD4+ ones sat mainly in CM and EM, CD8+ in EMRA. Pre-infection memory showed some responding clones, and this suggested that cross-reactive memory joined.

The sequenced sample was PBMCs or a T cell subset sorted from them (not recorded which). The chain carries TRBV19 and TRBJ2-7; possibly TRBD1 for D (6 bases). The clonotype was recovered from an adult woman who had mild COVID-19 (a few samples of this study predate the infection). Cell type and time point are not known. In DNA, the CDR3 is TGTGCCAGTAGGTCATTACAGGGATTGGGGGAGCAGTACTTC. This sequence encodes CASRSLQGLGEQYF.